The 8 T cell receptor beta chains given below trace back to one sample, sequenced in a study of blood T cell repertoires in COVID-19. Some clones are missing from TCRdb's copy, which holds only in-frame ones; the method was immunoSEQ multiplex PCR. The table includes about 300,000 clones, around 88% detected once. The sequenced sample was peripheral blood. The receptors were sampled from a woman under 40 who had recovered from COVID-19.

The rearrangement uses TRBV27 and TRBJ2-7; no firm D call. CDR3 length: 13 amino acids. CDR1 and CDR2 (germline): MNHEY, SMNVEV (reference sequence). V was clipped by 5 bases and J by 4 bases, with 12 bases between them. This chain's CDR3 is CASSPNARYEQYF. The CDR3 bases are TGTGCCAGCAGTCCTAACGCGCGATACGAGCAGTACTTC.

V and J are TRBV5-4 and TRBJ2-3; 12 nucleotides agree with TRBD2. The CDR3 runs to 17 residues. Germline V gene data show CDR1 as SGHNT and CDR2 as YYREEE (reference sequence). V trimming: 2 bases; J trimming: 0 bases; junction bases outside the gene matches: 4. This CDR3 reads CASSLRLAGGSTDTQYF. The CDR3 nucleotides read TGTGCCAGCAGCTTACGGCTAGCGGGGGGGAGCACAGATACGCAGTATTTT.

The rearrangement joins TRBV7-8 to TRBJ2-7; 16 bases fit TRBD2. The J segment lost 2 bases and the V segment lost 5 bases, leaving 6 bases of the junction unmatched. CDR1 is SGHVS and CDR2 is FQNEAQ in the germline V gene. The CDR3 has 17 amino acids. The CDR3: CASSASGTSGGAYEQYF. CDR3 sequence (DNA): TGTGCCAGCAGCGCCTCCGGGACTAGCGGGGGGGCCTACGAGCAGTACTTC.

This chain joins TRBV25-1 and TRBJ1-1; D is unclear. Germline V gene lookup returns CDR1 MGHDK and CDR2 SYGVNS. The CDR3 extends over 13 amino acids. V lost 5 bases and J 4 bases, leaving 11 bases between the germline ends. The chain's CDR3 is CASSIKWATEAFF. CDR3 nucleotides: TGTGCCAGCAGTATCAAGTGGGCCACTGAAGCTTTCTTT.

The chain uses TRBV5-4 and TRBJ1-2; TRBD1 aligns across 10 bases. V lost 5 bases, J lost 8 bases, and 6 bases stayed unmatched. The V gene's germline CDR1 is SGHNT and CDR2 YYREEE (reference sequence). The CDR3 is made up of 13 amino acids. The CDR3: CASRRGTGEGYTF. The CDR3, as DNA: TGTGCCAGCAGACGTGGGACAGGGGAAGGCTACACCTTC.

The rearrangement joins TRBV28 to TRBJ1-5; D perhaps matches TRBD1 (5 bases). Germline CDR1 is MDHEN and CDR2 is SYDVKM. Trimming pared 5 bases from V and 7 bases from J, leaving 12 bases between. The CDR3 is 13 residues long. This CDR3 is CASSPPQGQPQHF. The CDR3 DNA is TGTGCCAGCAGTCCGCCCCAGGGACAGCCCCAGCATTTT.

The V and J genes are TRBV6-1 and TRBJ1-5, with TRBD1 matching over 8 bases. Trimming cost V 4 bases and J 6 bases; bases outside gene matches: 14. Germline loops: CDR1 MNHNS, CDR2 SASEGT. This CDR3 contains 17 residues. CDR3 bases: TGTGCCAGCAGTGGTAGGAGAAACAGGGGGGGCCTTCAGCCCCAGCATTTT. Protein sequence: CASSGRRNRGGLQPQHF.

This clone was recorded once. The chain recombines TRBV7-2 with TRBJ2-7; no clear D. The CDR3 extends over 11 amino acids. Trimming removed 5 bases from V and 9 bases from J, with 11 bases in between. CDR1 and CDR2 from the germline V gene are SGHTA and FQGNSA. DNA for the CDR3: TGTGCCAGCAGCCGTGGGCAGACGCAGTACTTC. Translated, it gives CASSRGQTQYF. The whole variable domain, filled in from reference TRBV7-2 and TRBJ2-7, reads GAGVSQSPSNKVTEKGKDVELRCDPISGHTALYWYRQSLGQGLEFLIYFQGNSAPDKSGLPSDRFSAERTGGSVSTLTIQRTQQEDSAVYLCASSRGQTQYFGPGTRLTVT.